Given below is one TCR beta chain in context. The specificity of this receptor is unknown. No much larger clone is present one base from it, and per-base qualities are unavailable. The immunoSEQ platform was used to sequence the TCRbeta chain. The paper's data handling went like this. Pooled conventional T cell repertoires yielded 100,000 to 110,000 distinct in-frame TCRbeta sequences from patients and about 1.3x10^5 from healthy donors. Public Treg TCRbeta sequences were defined as those shared by two or more individuals and were then searched for in Tconv repertoires. Differences between groups were assessed using Mann-Whitney U tests with Bonferroni-Dunn correction in GraphPad Prism 7.03. TCRdb carries this immuneACCESS record with in-frame sequences only. Its versions omit some clonotypes, under half of them owing to an unresolved V gene in the studies checked, with the rest unexplained. For V, J and clone size, that table is used; D and trimming come from the DNA. The sample profile shows 20,000 to 25,000 clones; 97% of them were found once. The ten largest clones represent less than 0.4% of the sample.

Trimming leaves V shorter by 5 bases and J shorter by 5 bases, with the junction holding 5 bases beyond the gene matches. As encoded in the germline V gene, CDR1 is MNHEY while CDR2 is SVGAGI. The CDR3 covers 14 residues, taking in both the cysteine and the phenylalanine. Only the CDR3 part of the read is kept: 42 bases, read in frame from the first base. The data derive from a study of B cell selection in AIRE deficiency (dated by TCRdb to the late 2010s). Looking at the study overall: Researchers compared the TCRbeta repertoires of sorted blood CD4+ conventional T cells and regulatory T cells from AIRE-deficient patients with the corresponding repertoires from healthy controls. The TCR-sequenced cohort comprised about five AIRE-deficient APECED patients and about five healthy control donors. What the authors observed across the whole study: About 29% of Treg TCRbeta sequences shared among healthy donors appeared in patient Tconv cells, suggesting diversion of Treg-biased clones into the Tconv compartment. TCRBV gene usage, CDR3 length and TCR diversity in Tconv and Treg cells from AIRE-deficient patients were found to be similar to those in cells from healthy donors. Only TCRbeta chains were sequenced; approximately 35% of shared healthy-donor Treg sequences also occurred in healthy Tconv, possibly because of differing TCRalpha chains. Among roughly 3,700 shared Treg TCRbeta sequences, approximately 30% were found to be shared only among healthy donors and 8.5% to 10% only among patients, suggesting that Treg selection is less efficient in the absence of AIRE. CDR3s were shorter in shared Treg sequences, reflecting a bias toward rearrangements that have few non-templated nucleotide insertions.

For sorting, conventional CD4 T cells were defined as CD4+CD127+ cells. APECED syndrome was present in the AIRE-deficient patients. Sorting of Tconv and Treg cells intended for TCRbeta sequencing was performed on a FACSAria flow cytometer. Sorted cells were collected in 5-ml round-bottom polystyrene tubes, and dry cell pellets were stored frozen at -80 degrees C prior to sequencing. Source material: conventional CD4+ T cells sorted from PBMCs. In this chain, TRBV6-5 is recombined with TRBJ2-3; 9 central bases correspond to TRBD1. The receptor's source is a human donor with AIRE deficiency. In nucleotide form, the sequence is TGTGCCAGCAGTAGACAGGGGGTCTTAGATACGCAGTATTTT. This encodes CASSRQGVLDTQYF.